Given below is one TCR beta chain in context. The data were taken from a study of T cell repertoires in cytomegalovirus infection. In TCRdb, the reads were re-called with MiXCR into one record per CDR3 protein. This sample has 110,000 to 150,000 distinct CDR3 sequences, with 5% to 6.5% found just once. The CDR3 is 16 amino acids. Germline V lookup: CDR1 LNHDA, CDR2 SQIVND (reference sequence). J was trimmed by 7 bases and V by 7 bases; bases with no gene match: 8. This receptor was taken from a human donor in good health (CMV status not recorded). Some clones in this sample may be carry-over from other donors' samples. V gene TRBV19 combines with J gene TRBJ2-2; 14 nucleotides match TRBD2. Sequencing used PBMCs. The CDR3 is CASNGGLAGGYGELFF. CDR3 nucleotides: TGTGCCAGTAACGGCGGACTAGCGGGGGGATACGGGGAGCTGTTTTTT. Full variable domain (outside the CDR3, taken from reference TRBV19 and TRBJ2-2): DGGITQSPKYLFRKEGQNVTLSCEQNLNHDAMYWYRQDPGQGLRLIYYSQIVNDFQKGDIAEGYSVSREKKESFPLTVTSAQKNPTAFYLCASNGGLAGGYGELFFGEGSRLTVL.